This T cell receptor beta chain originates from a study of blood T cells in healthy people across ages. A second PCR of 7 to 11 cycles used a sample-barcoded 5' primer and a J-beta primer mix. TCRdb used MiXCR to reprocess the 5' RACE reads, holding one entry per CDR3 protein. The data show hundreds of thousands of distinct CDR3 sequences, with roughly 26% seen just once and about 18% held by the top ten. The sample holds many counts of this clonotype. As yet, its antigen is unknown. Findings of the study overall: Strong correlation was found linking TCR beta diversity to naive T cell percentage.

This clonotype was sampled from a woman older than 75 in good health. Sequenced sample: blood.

The CDR3 sequence is CASSFGTGGTDTQYF. Here the CDR3 DNA reads TGTGCCAGCAGTTTTGGGACAGGGGGCACAGATACGCAGTATTTT. This chain connects TRBV12-3 or TRBV12-4 to TRBJ2-3; 10 nucleotides match TRBD1. CDR3 length: 15 residues. V shed 3 bases, J shed 1 base, and the junction held 1 base outside the gene matches.